These 26 T cell receptor beta chains were sequenced from one sample in a study of blood T cell repertoires in COVID-19. Generated by immunoSEQ multiplex PCR, the TCRdb table keeps only in-frame clones and is missing some. Among tens of thousands of clones, approximately 86% were seen once, and the ten largest hold 5.5% to 8.5%. Sequencing input: peripheral blood. The receptors here all came from a middle-aged man with active COVID-19.

The chain is built from TRBV30 and TRBJ2-1; 11 bases map to TRBD2. The CDR3 sequence is 18 residues long. V was clipped by 0 bases and J by 7 bases; unmatched bases: 14. CDR1 and CDR2 (germline): GTSNPN, SVGIG (reference sequence). The CDR3 loop reads CAWSVLSGRVMGKNEQFF. The CDR3 DNA follows: TGTGCCTGGAGTGTACTTAGCGGGAGGGTTATGGGGAAAAATGAGCAGTTCTTC.

The chain uses TRBV19 and TRBJ2-3; D might be TRBD2 (6 bases). V gave up 5 bases and J gave up 3 bases, with 15 bases separating them. Germline CDR1 and CDR2: LNHDA and SQIVND (reference sequence). This CDR3 contains 15 residues. The DNA of the CDR3 is TGTGCCAGTAGTGGGACCGACGGGGGAACAGATACGCAGTATTTT. Translating gives CASSGTDGGTDTQYF.

V gene TRBV19 combines with J gene TRBJ1-4; 7 bases line up with TRBD1. The CDR3 has 18 residues. Germline CDR1 is LNHDA and CDR2 is SQIVND (reference sequence). V was pared by 4 bases and J by 2 bases, with 13 bases of the junction left unmatched. CDR3 in amino acids: CASSTQGVVDSTNEKLFF. In DNA, the CDR3 is TGTGCCAGTAGTACCCAGGGGGTTGTGGATTCGACTAATGAAAAACTGTTTTTT.

The CDR3 loop reads CASSQSGNTEAFF. The CDR3 DNA reads TGTGCCAGCAGCCAATCAGGGAACACTGAAGCTTTCTTT. The chain recombines TRBV3-1 (or the pseudogene TRBV3-2) with TRBJ1-1; D remains unclear. The CDR3 extends over 13 amino acids. Germline values: CDR1 LGHDT, CDR2 YNNKEL (reference sequence). The V and J ends lost 2 bases and 1 base respectively, with 5 bases between them.

V usage is TRBV19 and J usage is TRBJ1-6; D call uncertain. V was shortened by 0 bases and J by 0 bases, with 15 bases between the two germline ends. The CDR3 has 19 amino acids. Per germline, CDR1 LNHDA and CDR2 SQIVND (reference sequence). The CDR3 coding sequence is TGTGCCAGTAGTATAGATGGCCCTCAGAGGAGCTCCTATAATTCACCCCTCCACTTT. This translates into CASSIDGPQRSSYNSPLHF. Together with reference TRBV19 and TRBJ1-6, the CDR3 gives the full variable domain: DGGITQSPKYLFRKEGQNVTLSCEQNLNHDAMYWYRQDPGQGLRLIYYSQIVNDFQKGDIAEGYSVSREKKESFPLTVTSAQKNPTAFYLCASSIDGPQRSSYNSPLHFGNGTRLTVT.

V usage is TRBV19 and J usage is TRBJ2-7; 7 bases are a match to TRBD1. The V gene's germline CDR1 is LNHDA and CDR2 SQIVND (reference sequence). The CDR3 extends over 14 amino acids. V was clipped by 10 bases and J by 2 bases; unmatched bases: 11. The CDR3 DNA reads TGTGCCAAGCCGACAGGGTTGGTGACCTACGAGCAGTACTTC. Encoded protein: CAKPTGLVTYEQYF. Supplemented by reference TRBV19 and TRBJ2-7, the full variable domain reads DGGITQSPKYLFRKEGQNVTLSCEQNLNHDAMYWYRQDPGQGLRLIYYSQIVNDFQKGDIAEGYSVSREKKESFPLTVTSAQKNPTAFYLCAKPTGLVTYEQYFGPGTRLTVT.

The V call is TRBV24-1, the J call TRBJ2-1, with 13 bases lining up with TRBD2. Germline lookup yields CDR1 KGHDR and CDR2 SFDVKD. With V trimmed by 2 bases and J by 7 bases, 7 bases remained unmatched. The CDR3 runs to 17 residues. In DNA form, the CDR3 reads TGTGCCACCAGTGATTCCGGACTAGCGGGAGTAATGAATGAGCAGTTCTTC. Its translation: CATSDSGLAGVMNEQFF.

This clone has a handful of counts. The chain is built from TRBV4-1 and TRBJ2-1, with a weak D call TRBD1 (6 bases). The CDR3 sequence is 15 residues long. Germline lookup yields CDR1 MGHRA and CDR2 YSYEKL. Trimming removed 2 bases from V and 4 bases from J, with 12 bases in between. The CDR3 sequence: CASSQLGGQYNEQFF. The DNA of the CDR3 is TGCGCCAGCAGCCAACTGGGCGGACAGTACAATGAGCAGTTCTTC.

The chain links TRBV25-1 to TRBJ2-7, with D possibly matching TRBD1 (6 bases). The CDR3 sequence is 12 residues long. Germline loops: CDR1 MGHDK, CDR2 SYGVNS. V was pared by 4 bases and J by 9 bases, with 13 bases between. CDR3 DNA sequence: TGTGCCAGCAGTGCAGAACAGGGCTCGCAGTACTTC. It is translated as CASSAEQGSQYF.

The chain links TRBV6-5 to TRBJ2-7; no clear D. V was pared by 6 bases and J by 0 bases, with 9 bases between. Germline V lookup: CDR1 MNHEY, CDR2 SVGAGI. The CDR3 is 13 amino acids. As DNA, the CDR3 is TGTGCCAGCAGCCCGGAGAGCTCCTACGAGCAGTACTTC. Translated, it gives CASSPESSYEQYF.

V is TRBV9 and J is TRBJ1-6; 8 bases are shared with TRBD1. The CDR3 sequence is 16 residues long. J gave up 9 bases and V 3 bases, and 11 bases lay outside the gene matches. Germline V gene sequence: CDR1 SGDLS, CDR2 YYNGEE. The CDR3 nucleotides are TGTGCCAGCAGCGCGGAGCCGGGACAGGTTGGTTCACCCCTCCACTTT. Translating gives CASSAEPGQVGSPLHF.

This sequence joins TRBV14 and TRBJ2-3; TRBD2 matches at 7 bases. Trimming at V came to 4 bases and at J to 0 bases, leaving 13 bases not matched to a gene. CDR3 length: 18 amino acids. Germline values: CDR1 SGHDN, CDR2 FVKESK. CDR3 DNA: TGTGCCAGCAGCCCGACCCCGGGTAGCGGGTTTAGCACAGATACGCAGTATTTT. It codes for CASSPTPGSGFSTDTQYF.

J is TRBJ2-1 and V is TRBV5-1; 8 nucleotides align to TRBD2. This CDR3 contains 15 residues. Trimming removed 0 bases from V and 8 bases from J; junction bases left unmatched: 7. CDR1 is SGHRS and CDR2 is YFSETQ in the germline V gene. CDR3 nucleotides: TGCGCCAGCAGCTTGGGACGGGGGGGCCGTGATGAGCAGTTCTTC. Encoded protein: CASSLGRGGRDEQFF.

This chain uses TRBV5-1 with TRBJ1-2; 9 nucleotides line up with TRBD1. From germline, CDR1 is SGHRS and CDR2 YFSETQ. V was clipped by 2 bases and J by 3 bases; unmatched bases: 11. This CDR3 is 17 amino acids long. CDR3 bases: TGCGCCAGCAGCTTTTCCCCCGGGACAGGGAGGGACTATGGCTACACCTTC. The encoded protein is CASSFSPGTGRDYGYTF.

This clone was found once. The rearrangement joins TRBV5-1 to TRBJ2-1; TRBD2 agrees at 7 bases. V trimming: 3 bases; J trimming: 0 bases; junction bases outside the gene matches: 6. In germline, CDR1 is SGHRS, CDR2 YFSETQ. This CDR3 is 16 amino acids long. DNA of the CDR3: TGCGCCAGCAGCTCGGGGGGAAGCGGCTCCTACAATGAGCAGTTCTTC. Translated, it gives CASSSGGSGSYNEQFF.

The sample holds one count of this clone. The chain has TRBV12-5 and TRBJ2-3; 14 nucleotides align to TRBD2. V lost 1 base, J lost 3 bases, and 0 bases stayed unmatched. Germline V gives CDR1 LGHNT, CDR2 FRNRAP. The CDR3 has 16 amino acids. The CDR3 loop is CASGLGLAGGTDTQYF. Here the CDR3 DNA reads TGTGCTAGTGGTTTGGGACTAGCGGGAGGGACAGATACGCAGTATTTT.

This chain uses TRBV19 with TRBJ1-4, with TRBD1 matching 10 bases. V lost 6 bases, J lost 7 bases, and 5 bases stayed unmatched. CDR1 is LNHDA and CDR2 is SQIVND in the germline V gene (reference sequence). There are 14 residues in the CDR3. CDR3 region: CASSQTGGGEKLFF. The CDR3 DNA sequence: TGTGCCAGTAGCCAGACAGGGGGCGGTGAAAAACTGTTTTTT.

The chain combines TRBV5-1 with TRBJ2-2; D call uncertain. This CDR3 comprises 14 residues. V lost 0 bases and J lost 1, with 4 bases in between. CDR1 and CDR2 from the germline V gene are SGHRS and YFSETQ. The CDR3 coding sequence is TGCGCCAGCAGCTTGGGCGTGAACACCGGGGAGCTGTTTTTT. Protein sequence: CASSLGVNTGELFF.

V and J are TRBV5-1 and TRBJ1-1, with a weak D call TRBD1 (5 bases). Germline CDR1 and CDR2: SGHRS and YFSETQ. This CDR3 region has 17 residues. V lost 3 bases to trimming and J lost 4 bases, with 22 bases between them. The CDR3 loop is CASSSRASGRGRTEAFF. The DNA for the CDR3 is TGCGCCAGCAGCTCACGGGCATCGGGGAGGGGACGCACTGAAGCTTTCTTT.

The gene calls are TRBV4-2 and TRBJ1-1; TRBD1 agrees at 8 bases. The CDR3 consists of 15 residues. Germline-derived CDR1 and CDR2 are LGHNA and YNFKEQ. With 10 bases clipped from V and 1 base from J, the junction kept 11 bases outside the gene matches. The CDR3 bases are TGTGCCACCGGGGCGCGGACAGGGTCGAACACTGAAGCTTTCTTT. Translating it yields CATGARTGSNTEAFF.

CDR3: CASSILGANTEAFF. CDR3 DNA sequence: TGTGCCAGTAGTATTCTGGGGGCGAACACTGAAGCTTTCTTT. J is TRBJ1-1 and V is TRBV19, with a weak D call TRBD1 (6 bases). V was clipped by 3 bases and J by 1 base, with 9 bases between them. The CDR3 covers 14 residues. Germline V gene lookup returns CDR1 LNHDA and CDR2 SQIVND (reference sequence).

This rearrangement joins TRBV19 to TRBJ1-2; 9 bases match TRBD1. The CDR3 loop spans 14 amino acids. Germline-derived CDR1 and CDR2 are LNHDA and SQIVND (reference sequence). Trimming removed 10 bases from V and 4 bases from J; junction bases left unmatched: 10. CDR3 sequence: CATQPTGGIYGYTF. DNA for the CDR3: TGTGCCACTCAACCGACAGGGGGGATCTATGGCTACACCTTC.

CDR3 sequence (DNA): TGTGCCAGCTCACCGGATCGGACCAACCCGAGGGGGGAGCAGTTCTTC. It encodes CASSPDRTNPRGEQFF. The chain couples TRBV18 to TRBJ2-1; D possibly corresponds to TRBD1 (6 bases). This CDR3 is 16 amino acids long. V lost 3 bases to trimming and J lost 10 bases, with 22 bases between them. Germline assignment: CDR1 KGHSH and CDR2 LQKENI.

Here the CDR3 reads CASSRGINQPQHF. The CDR3 DNA follows: TGTGCCAGCAGCCGAGGGATAAATCAGCCCCAGCATTTT. The chain joins TRBV7-2 to TRBJ1-5; no clear D gene. The CDR3 runs 13 residues. V lost 5 bases to trimming and J lost 4 bases, with 9 bases between them. CDR1 and CDR2 from the germline V gene are SGHTA and FQGNSA.

The V gene is TRBV5-1, the J gene TRBJ2-7; D may be TRBD1 (8 bases). The CDR3 has 18 amino acids. Trimming shortened V by 0 bases and J by 0 bases, and 19 bases separated the two germline ends. CDR1 is SGHRS, CDR2 YFSETQ, per germline. The CDR3 coding sequence is TGCGCCAGCAGCTTGGCCGACAGGGGAGGGCCGACCTCCTACGAGCAGTACTTC. Residues: CASSLADRGGPTSYEQYF.

The chain uses TRBV10-2 and TRBJ1-6; 9 bases fit TRBD1. With V trimmed by 6 bases and J by 7 bases, 13 bases remained unmatched. The CDR3 is 17 amino acids. CDR1 is WSHSY and CDR2 is SAAADI in the germline V gene. CDR3 sequence: CASSPPGTGMVNSPLHF. For the CDR3, the DNA is TGCGCCAGCAGCCCTCCCGGGACAGGGATGGTCAATTCACCCCTCCACTTT.